A selection of T cell receptor beta chains follows, all from one sample in a study of T cells in Graves' hyperthyroidism and ophthalmopathy. A single record per CDR3 protein comes from TCRdb applying MiXCR to the multiplex PCR reads. This table holds roughly 600,000 distinct CDR3 sequences, roughly 15% found once. The source material was blood. Source of these receptors: a woman aged 50 to 60 with Graves' ophthalmopathy. Both conserved end residues are part of each CDR3. A D gene is named only where the DNA matches it firmly.

>TRBJ1-3|.|TRBV5-5
CASSLDSGNTIYF
>TRBJ2-1|TRBD2|TRBV7-9
CASSLVREGLNEQFF
>TRBJ2-1|TRBD2|TRBV7-9
CASSLFLAGEGSYNEQFF
>TRBJ2-3|.|TRBV20-1
CSARGLSGDTQYF
>TRBJ2-7|TRBD2|TRBV4-1
CASSQTGLAGSYEQYF
>TRBJ1-1|.|TRBV6-2/TRBV6-3
CASRPYQDRNTEAFF
>TRBJ2-7|TRBD2|TRBV28
CASSGTVPLAGVSSYEQYF
>TRBJ1-6|TRBD1|TRBV27
CASREYRGNSPLHF
>TRBJ2-5|TRBD2|TRBV7-2
CASSPGGSGRAGETQYF
>TRBJ1-1|.|TRBV7-2
CANSFSSSNTEAFF
>TRBJ2-7|.|TRBV18
CASSLGTDNYEQYF